This T cell receptor beta chain came from a study of cytomegalovirus exposure and HLA in healthy donors. Study-wide results and caveats: In vitro assays verified that three CMV-associated chains recognized CMV antigens specifically.

Everyone who donated was a healthy bone marrow donor. Vbeta (60) and Jbeta (13) primers were used in the PCR. The assay was immunoSEQ multiplex PCR, and TCRdb's table has in-frame clones only and misses some. The sample carries about 160,000 clones, more than 75% recorded once. The V and J ends lost 3 bases and 7 bases, in that order; junction bases with no gene match: 13. The germline gives CDR1 SGHNT, CDR2 YYREEE (reference sequence). There are 18 residues in the CDR3. On this clone itself: What it recognizes is unknown.

V usage is TRBV5-4 and J usage is TRBJ2-3, with TRBD2 identical over 14 bases. This sequence was found in a man aged 18 to 30 in good health and CMV-seropositive. The sample taken for sequencing was PBMCs. For the CDR3, the DNA is TGTGCCAGCAGCTCAGTGGGGACTAGCGGGAGCGAGGGGCATACGCAGTATTTT. This gives the protein CASSSVGTSGSEGHTQYF.